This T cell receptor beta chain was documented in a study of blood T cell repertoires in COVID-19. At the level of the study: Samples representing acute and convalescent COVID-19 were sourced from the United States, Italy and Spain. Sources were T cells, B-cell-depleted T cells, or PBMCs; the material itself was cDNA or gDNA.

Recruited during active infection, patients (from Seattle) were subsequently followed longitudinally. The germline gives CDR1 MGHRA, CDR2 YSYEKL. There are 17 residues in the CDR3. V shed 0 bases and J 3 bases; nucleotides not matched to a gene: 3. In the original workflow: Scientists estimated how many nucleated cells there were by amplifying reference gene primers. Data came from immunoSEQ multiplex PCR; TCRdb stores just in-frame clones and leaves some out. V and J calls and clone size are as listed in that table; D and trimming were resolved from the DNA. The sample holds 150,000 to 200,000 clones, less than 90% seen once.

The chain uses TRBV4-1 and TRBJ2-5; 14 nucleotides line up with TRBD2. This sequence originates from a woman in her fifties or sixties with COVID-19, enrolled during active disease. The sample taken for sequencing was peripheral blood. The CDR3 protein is CASSQEKGLAGEETQYF. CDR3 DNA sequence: TGCGCCAGCAGCCAAGAAAAGGGACTAGCGGGAGAAGAGACCCAGTACTTC.